The 28 T cell receptor beta chains below come from one sample, sequenced in a study of OX40 agonist ivuxolimab in advanced cancers. TCRdb's copy holds only in-frame clones and misses some; the assay was immunoSEQ multiplex PCR. Of tens of thousands of clones listed, less than 90% are singletons. Here the sequenced sample was CD4+ or CD8+ T cells sorted from blood, taken in a trial of the OX40 agonist ivuxolimab. The receptor set was obtained from an adult with an advanced solid tumor such as melanoma, head and neck, liver or kidney cancer.

The rearrangement joins TRBV11-2 to TRBJ1-4; a possible D gene is TRBD1 (5 bases). The CDR3 extends over 15 amino acids. Trimming pared 1 base from V and 4 bases from J, leaving 10 bases between. In germline, CDR1 is SGHAT, CDR2 FQNNGV. The CDR3 protein is CASSLVGGYNEKLFF. DNA for the CDR3: TGTGCCAGCAGCTTAGTGGGGGGGTATAATGAAAAACTGTTTTTT.

The rearrangement links TRBV28 to TRBJ2-7; 9 bases map to TRBD1. Germline values: CDR1 MDHEN, CDR2 SYDVKM. The CDR3 runs to 15 residues. The ends lost 5 bases at V and 0 bases at J; junction bases unmatched: 5. The CDR3 sequence is CASSPSGQGSYEQYF. The CDR3 DNA reads TGTGCCAGCAGTCCGTCGGGACAGGGCTCCTACGAGCAGTACTTC.

The V and J genes are TRBV27 and TRBJ2-7, with a tentative D call TRBD1 (6 bases). V was clipped by 2 bases and J by 0 bases, with 17 bases between them. The CDR3 has 17 residues. CDR1 and CDR2 (germline): MNHEY, SMNVEV (reference sequence). The CDR3 DNA is TGTGCCAGCAGTTTAAACTTGGGGGCTTCTAGCTCCTACGAGCAGTACTTC. Translation: CASSLNLGASSSYEQYF.

The chain carries TRBV28 and TRBJ1-1; D is possibly TRBD1 (6 bases). The length of the CDR3 is 18 residues. Trimming shortened V by 6 bases and J by 0 bases, and 23 bases separated the two germline ends. CDR1 is MDHEN, CDR2 SYDVKM, per germline. The CDR3 region has the DNA TGTGCCAGCAGCCCTAGGGGGGGTGGCAGATTCATGAACACTGAAGCTTTCTTT. It is translated as CASSPRGGGRFMNTEAFF.

V usage is TRBV6-6 and J usage is TRBJ1-4; the match to TRBD1 covers 7 bases. The CDR3 is 14 amino acids. V was pared by 5 bases and J by 3 bases, with 3 bases of the junction left unmatched. The V gene's germline CDR1 is MNHNY and CDR2 SVGAGI (reference sequence). The CDR3 nucleotides are TGTGCCAGCAGTCCGGGACAGTCTAATGAAAAACTGTTTTTT. Translation: CASSPGQSNEKLFF.

V and J are TRBV7-6 and TRBJ2-2; 12 bases match TRBD2. The J segment lost 5 bases and the V segment lost 0 bases, leaving 4 bases of the junction unmatched. Germline V gene data show CDR1 as SGHVS and CDR2 as FNYEAQ. The CDR3 is 17 residues long. CDR3 DNA sequence: TGTGCCAGCAGCTTAGCTCCGACTAGCGGGGGTACCGGGGAGCTGTTTTTT. It translates to CASSLAPTSGGTGELFF.

This sequence joins TRBV7-2 and TRBJ2-3, with TRBD2 matching over 14 bases. With 5 bases clipped from V and 0 bases from J, the junction kept 7 bases outside the gene matches. The germline gives CDR1 SGHTA, CDR2 FQGNSA. The CDR3 is 18 amino acids. CDR3 protein: CASSARLAGGFSTDTQYF. The CDR3 DNA sequence: TGTGCCAGCAGCGCCCGACTAGCGGGAGGGTTTAGCACAGATACGCAGTATTTT.

As regards this clone: Distinct nucleotide sequences in the sample also encode this CDR3. The V gene is TRBV5-1, the J gene TRBJ2-7; 7 nucleotides align to TRBD1. This CDR3 is 15 amino acids long. Germline loops: CDR1 SGHRS, CDR2 YFSETQ. V lost 0 bases, J lost 4 bases, and 7 bases stayed unmatched. CDR3 region: CASSLGQGGLYEQYF. The CDR3 DNA reads TGCGCCAGCAGCTTGGGACAGGGCGGTTTGTACGAGCAGTACTTC.

The J gene is TRBJ2-7, the V gene TRBV7-2; D remains unclear. The V gene lost 5 bases and the J gene lost 2 bases, with 16 bases spanning the gap. Germline V gene lookup returns CDR1 SGHTA and CDR2 FQGNSA. The CDR3 length is 15 residues. As DNA, the CDR3 is TGTGCCAGCAGCCCAGTTAGCAGGAAGCCCTACGAGCAGTACTTC. Amino acids: CASSPVSRKPYEQYF.

The V call is TRBV10-3, the J call TRBJ2-2; D possibly corresponds to TRBD1 (6 bases). Germline V gene data show CDR1 as ENHRY and CDR2 as SYGVKD. The CDR3 covers 14 residues. Trimming stripped 0 bases from V and 7 bases from J, with 9 bases between. CDR3 sequence reads: CAISESRGSGELFF. The CDR3 DNA reads as TGTGCCATCAGTGAGTCGAGGGGGAGCGGGGAGCTGTTTTTT.

As DNA, the CDR3 is TGTGCCAGCAGCCAACAGGGGGGTCTCTACGAGCAGTACTTC. Protein sequence: CASSQQGGLYEQYF. The chain links TRBV7-3 to TRBJ2-7, with 8 nucleotides matching TRBD1. CDR1 is SGHTA and CDR2 is FQGTGA in the germline V gene. The CDR3 has 14 amino acids. The junction had 6 bases not matched to a gene; V was cut back by 5 bases and J by 3 bases.

CDR3 DNA sequence: TGCGCCAGCAGCTTGTCTTTGGACAGGATTGGAGAGACCCAGTACTTC. It yields the protein CASSLSLDRIGETQYF. The rearrangement uses TRBV5-1 and TRBJ2-5; TRBD1 matches 7 bases. This CDR3 region has 16 residues. The V and J ends lost 1 base and 4 bases, in that order; junction bases with no gene match: 10. From germline, CDR1 is SGHRS and CDR2 YFSETQ.

This clone has a single count. This chain joins TRBV2 and TRBJ2-7, with 8 bases fitting TRBD1. CDR1 and CDR2 (germline): SNHLY, FYNNEI. The CDR3 loop spans 13 amino acids. V lost 10 bases to trimming and J lost 3 bases; unmatched junction nucleotides: 8. The DNA of the CDR3 is TGTGCCACCCAATCAGGGGGCAGCTACGAGCAGTACTTC. Amino acid sequence: CATQSGGSYEQYF.

V and J are TRBV5-4 and TRBJ2-3; D possibly corresponds to TRBD2 (5 bases). V dropped 0 bases and J dropped 2 bases, with 10 bases sitting between them. Germline CDR1 and CDR2: SGHNT and YYREEE (reference sequence). This CDR3 has 15 residues. CDR3 sequence (DNA): TGTGCCAGCAGCTTGGGTGGAGGAACCACAGATACGCAGTATTTT. This gives the protein CASSLGGGTTDTQYF.

The rearrangement links TRBV4-3 to TRBJ2-5; D is uncertain. Germline V lookup: CDR1 LGHNA, CDR2 YSLEER. Trimming took off 0 bases at V and 5 bases at J, with 7 bases between the two ends. The CDR3 runs to 13 residues. In DNA form, the CDR3 reads TGCGCCAGCAGCCAAGATAACGCGGAGACCCAGTACTTC. It codes for CASSQDNAETQYF.

This chain links TRBV16 with TRBJ1-1; D ambiguous. CDR3 length equals 13 residues. The germline V and J ends were trimmed by 0 bases and 9 bases, with 11 bases remaining between them. CDR1 KGHSY and CDR2 FQNENV come from the germline V gene. The CDR3 is CASSQSIRKKAFF. The CDR3, as DNA: TGTGCCAGCAGCCAATCGATACGGAAAAAAGCTTTCTTT.

Comments on this clone: Additional DNA sequences in this sample encode the identical CDR3. J is TRBJ1-2 and V is TRBV25-1; D possibly corresponds to TRBD1 (5 bases). Trimming pared 1 base from V and 7 bases from J, leaving 22 bases between. The CDR3 contains 17 residues. The germline gives CDR1 MGHDK, CDR2 SYGVNS. The CDR3 coding sequence is TGTGCCAGCAGTGAATGGGGGACTAATGGTAGACAATTTGGCTACACCTTC. Its translation: CASSEWGTNGRQFGYTF.

The chain uses TRBV19 and TRBJ1-1; 10 positions match TRBD1. The junction had 5 bases not matched to a gene; V was cut back by 6 bases and J by 1 base. Germline lookup yields CDR1 LNHDA and CDR2 SQIVND (reference sequence). The CDR3 is 15 residues long. This CDR3 reads CASRDRDRGNTEAFF. CDR3 in DNA: TGTGCCAGTAGAGACCGGGACAGGGGGAACACTGAAGCTTTCTTT.

This clone came up once. This chain links TRBV19 with TRBJ2-1; TRBD2 agrees at 10 bases. This CDR3 has 16 amino acids. Trimming cost V 6 bases and J 4 bases; bases outside gene matches: 9. Germline CDR1 is LNHDA and CDR2 is SQIVND (reference sequence). DNA for the CDR3: TGTGCCAGTAGCCCTCATCTAGCGGGAGAATACAATGAGCAGTTCTTC. It specifies CASSPHLAGEYNEQFF.

The V gene is TRBV7-2, the J gene TRBJ2-5, with a possible D match to TRBD2 (7 bases). V dropped 3 bases and J dropped 5 bases, with 10 bases sitting between them. CDR3 length: 13 amino acids. Germline loops: CDR1 SGHTA, CDR2 FQGNSA. Written as DNA, the CDR3 is TGTGCCAGCAGCTTCGGGGGGCGGGAGACCCAGTACTTC. Translated, it gives CASSFGGRETQYF.

The chain employs TRBV19 and TRBJ2-7, with TRBD2 matching 9 bases. Germline V gene lookup returns CDR1 LNHDA and CDR2 SQIVND (reference sequence). The CDR3 loop spans 18 amino acids. V trimming: 5 bases; J trimming: 5 bases; junction bases outside the gene matches: 19. CDR3 loop: CASSLTNLGASGNDEQYF. As DNA, the CDR3 is TGTGCCAGTAGTCTCACCAATCTCGGGGCTAGCGGGAACGACGAGCAGTACTTC.

The chain employs TRBV5-1 and TRBJ2-6; 13 bases are a match to TRBD2. Trimming at V came to 4 bases and at J to 0 bases, leaving 7 bases not matched to a gene. From germline, CDR1 is SGHRS and CDR2 YFSETQ. The CDR3 consists of 19 residues. The CDR3 sequence is CASSPGLAGASSGANVLTF. The CDR3 DNA reads TGCGCCAGCAGCCCCGGACTAGCGGGAGCAAGCTCTGGGGCCAACGTCCTGACTTTC.

This clone was found once. The chain uses TRBV7-9 and TRBJ2-3, with no clear D. V lost 3 bases and J lost 5, with 6 bases in between. The germline gives CDR1 SEHNR, CDR2 FQNEAQ (reference sequence). This CDR3 has 12 amino acids. The CDR3 coding sequence is TGTGCCAGCAGCTTGCTGGGAGATACGCAGTATTTT. Its protein product is CASSLLGDTQYF.

This chain uses TRBV9 with TRBJ2-5, with a weak D call TRBD1 (5 bases). Germline values: CDR1 SGDLS, CDR2 YYNGEE. Trimming stripped 2 bases from V and 2 bases from J, with 7 bases between. CDR3 length: 13 amino acids. The CDR3 nucleotides read TGTGCCAGCAGCGTGGCAGGGCAAGAGACCCAGTACTTC. Translating it yields CASSVAGQETQYF.

CDR3 loop: CASSPTGGSGYTF. CDR3 sequence (DNA): TGTGCCAGCAGCCCGACAGGGGGAAGTGGCTACACCTTC. This rearrangement joins TRBV11-2 to TRBJ1-2, with 9 nucleotides matching TRBD1. V was pared by 5 bases and J by 7 bases, with 5 bases of the junction left unmatched. Germline CDR1 reads SGHAT; CDR2 reads FQNNGV. This CDR3 spans 13 amino acids. The full variable domain, in which reference TRBV11-2 and TRBJ1-2 provide the parts outside the CDR3, is EAGVAQSPRYKIIEKRQSVAFWCNPISGHATLYWYQQILGQGPKLLIQFQNNGVVDDSQLPKDRFSAERLKGVDSTLKIQPAKLEDSAVYLCASSPTGGSGYTFGSGTRLTVV.

In its sample, this clone was seen a few times. V and J are TRBV5-3 and TRBJ1-5; D might be TRBD1 (5 bases). TRBV5-3 is given ORF status, its function remaining uncertain. The CDR3 has 13 amino acids. The germline V and J ends were trimmed by 2 bases and 5 bases, with 8 bases remaining between them. Written as DNA, the CDR3 is TGTGCCAGAAGCTTTTGGGGGGATCAGCCCCAGCATTTT. Amino acids: CARSFWGDQPQHF.

The V call is TRBV30, the J call TRBJ2-3; no definite D call. CDR3 length equals 12 residues. Trimming cost V 1 base and J 2 bases, with 4 bases left between them. Germline V lookup: CDR1 GTSNPN, CDR2 SVGIG (reference sequence). CDR3 nucleotides: TGTGCCTGGAGTGCAAACACAGATACGCAGTATTTT. Its translation: CAWSANTDTQYF.

The chain carries TRBV7-2 and TRBJ1-3; tentative D call: TRBD1 (5 bases). CDR3 length equals 15 residues. Germline CDR1 is SGHTA and CDR2 is FQGNSA. V shed 5 bases and J shed 4 bases, with 15 bases lying between them. In DNA form, the CDR3 reads TGTGCCAGCAGCACCTGGCAGGGTTCAGGAAACACCATATATTTT. Its protein product is CASSTWQGSGNTIYF.